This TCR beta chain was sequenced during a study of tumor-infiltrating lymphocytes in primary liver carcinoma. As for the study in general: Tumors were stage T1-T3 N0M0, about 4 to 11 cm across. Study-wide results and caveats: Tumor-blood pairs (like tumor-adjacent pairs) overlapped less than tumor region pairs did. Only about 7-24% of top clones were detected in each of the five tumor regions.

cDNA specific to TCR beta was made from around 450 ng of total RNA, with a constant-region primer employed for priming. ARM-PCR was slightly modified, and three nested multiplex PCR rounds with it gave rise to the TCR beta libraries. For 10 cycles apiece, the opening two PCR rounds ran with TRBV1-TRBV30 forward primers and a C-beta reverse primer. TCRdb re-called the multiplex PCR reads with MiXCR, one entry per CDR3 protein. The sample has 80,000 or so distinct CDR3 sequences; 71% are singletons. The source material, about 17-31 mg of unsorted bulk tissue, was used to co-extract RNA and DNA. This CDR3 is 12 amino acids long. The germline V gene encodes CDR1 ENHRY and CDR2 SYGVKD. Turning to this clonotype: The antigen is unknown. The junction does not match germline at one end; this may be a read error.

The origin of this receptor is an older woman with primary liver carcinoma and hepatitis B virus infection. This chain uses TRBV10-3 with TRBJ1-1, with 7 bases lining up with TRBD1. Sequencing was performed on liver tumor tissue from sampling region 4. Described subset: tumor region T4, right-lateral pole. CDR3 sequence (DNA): TGTACCATCAGTGAGCCAGGGGGTGGAGCTTTCTTT. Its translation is CTISEPGGGAFF.